A selection of T cell receptor beta chains follows, all from one sample in a study of T cells in Graves' hyperthyroidism and ophthalmopathy. TCRdb reanalysed the multiplex PCR reads using MiXCR and keeps one entry per CDR3 protein. This sample has approximately 400,000 distinct CDR3 sequences, with approximately 15% found just once. What was sequenced was blood. The receptors here all came from a man aged 30 to 45 with Graves' hyperthyroidism that later progressed to Graves' ophthalmopathy. Each CDR3 is given with its conserved first and last residue. Fields, in order: D gene, J gene, V gene, clone size, CDR3 DNA, CDR3 protein. A D gene is named only where the DNA matches it firmly. Clone size, where shown, is once, few, many, or a class for clones that have expanded.

D: TRBD1; J: TRBJ1-4; V: TRBV6-1; size: many; DNA: TGTGCCAGCAGTTACGACAGGGGGCGAGAAAAACTGTTTTTT; CDR3: CASSYDRGREKLFF
D: NA; J: TRBJ1-1; V: TRBV4-1; size: many; DNA: TGCGCCAGCAGCCAAGCTGGGGGAGCTGAAGCTTTCTTT; CDR3: CASSQAGGAEAFF
D: NA; J: TRBJ1-4; V: TRBV5-5; size: few; DNA: TGTGCCAGCAGCTACGCCCGACAGGTCGGGGGAAATGAAAAACTGTTTTTT; CDR3: CASSYARQVGGNEKLFF
D: NA; J: TRBJ2-7; V: TRBV5-4; size: NA; DNA: TGTGCCAGCAGCTTGCGACAGAAGGACGAGCAGTACTTC; CDR3: CASSLRQKDEQYF
D: NA; J: TRBJ1-1; V: TRBV5-1; size: few; DNA: TGCGCCAGCAGCCCCGACGCCGGACGGATCACTGAAGCTTTCTTT; CDR3: CASSPDAGRITEAFF
D: NA; J: TRBJ1-5; V: TRBV9; size: many; DNA: TGTGCCAGCAGCGTAGGGTCGGGGGACTATAGCAATCAGCCCCAGCATTTT; CDR3: CASSVGSGDYSNQPQHF
D: NA; J: TRBJ2-2; V: TRBV5-1; size: few; DNA: TGCGCCAGCAGCTACTTGGCAGGGCAGATGACCGGGGAGCTGTTTTTT; CDR3: CASSYLAGQMTGELFF
D: TRBD2; J: TRBJ2-5; V: TRBV3-1; size: few; DNA: TGTGCCAGCAGCCGTAGCGGGGTCGGAGAGACCCAGTACTTC; CDR3: CASSRSGVGETQYF
D: TRBD1; J: TRBJ1-6; V: TRBV9; size: few; DNA: TGTGCCAGCAGCGCCCCCCGAGACAGGGGCAATAATTCACCCCTCCACTTT; CDR3: CASSAPRDRGNNSPLHF
D: TRBD1; J: TRBJ2-7; V: TRBV6-1; size: NA; DNA: TGTGCCAGCAGTGCGGGACAGGGGGTAGACGAGCAGTACTTC; CDR3: CASSAGQGVDEQYF
D: TRBD1; J: TRBJ2-7; V: TRBV30; size: many; DNA: TGTGCCTGGAGTGCACCGGGACAGGGCAGCTACGAGCAGTACTTC; CDR3: CAWSAPGQGSYEQYF
D: NA; J: TRBJ1-2; V: TRBV12-3/TRBV12-4; size: many; DNA: TGTGCCAGCAGTCTAGGGGACACGGAGAACTATGGCTACACCTTC; CDR3: CASSLGDTENYGYTF
D: NA; J: TRBJ1-4; V: TRBV6-1; size: few; DNA: TGTGCCAGCAGGGTGGTGGGATTTTCTAATGAAAAACTGTTTTTT; CDR3: CASRVVGFSNEKLFF
D: NA; J: TRBJ2-7; V: TRBV7-9; size: many; DNA: TGTGCCAGCAGCACGGCCCGGGACCCCTACGAGCAGTACTTC; CDR3: CASSTARDPYEQYF
D: TRBD2; J: TRBJ2-2; V: TRBV7-8; size: many; DNA: TGTGCCAGCAGCCCCCAGCGGGGGCCATCCACCGGGGAGCTGTTTTTT; CDR3: CASSPQRGPSTGELFF
D: TRBD2; J: TRBJ2-2; V: TRBV6-5; size: NA; DNA: TGTGCCAGCAGTTACTCCCCTGGGGCTAGCGGGGCCCGGAACACCGGGGAGCTGTTTTTT; CDR3: CASSYSPGASGARNTGELFF
D: NA; J: TRBJ1-3; V: TRBV6-1; size: NA; DNA: TGTGCCAGCAGTGACAGGCGTGGAAACACCATATATTTT; CDR3: CASSDRRGNTIYF
D: NA; J: TRBJ2-5; V: TRBV12-3/TRBV12-4; size: NA; DNA: TGTGCCAGCAGTTTTTTGAGACAAGAGACCCGGTACTTC; CDR3: CASSFLRQETRYF
D: NA; J: TRBJ2-3; V: TRBV6-2/TRBV6-3; size: few; DNA: TGTGCCAGCAGTCCCGCCGGGGGTGGAGATACGCAGTATTTT; CDR3: CASSPAGGGDTQYF
D: NA; J: TRBJ1-5; V: TRBV28; size: many; DNA: TGTGCCAGCAGTTTATCGGAAAGGGTTCAGCCCCAGCATTTT; CDR3: CASSLSERVQPQHF
D: NA; J: TRBJ1-4; V: TRBV7-6; size: NA; DNA: TGTGCCAGCAGCCTGACAGAACTCCGAAATGAAAAACTGTTTTTT; CDR3: CASSLTELRNEKLFF
D: NA; J: TRBJ2-2; V: TRBV6-1; size: medium-sized; DNA: TGTGCCAGCAGTGTGTTAGTGACGGCCGGGGAGCTGTTTTTT; CDR3: CASSVLVTAGELFF
D: NA; J: TRBJ2-7; V: TRBV6-5; size: few; DNA: TGTGCCAGCAGTTACTCGGGGGGAGGCAAAAACGAGCAGTACTTC; CDR3: CASSYSGGGKNEQYF
D: NA; J: TRBJ1-1; V: TRBV3-1; size: many; DNA: TGTGCCAGCAGCGCTCGGACAGTGAACACTGAAGCTTTCTTT; CDR3: CASSARTVNTEAFF
D: TRBD1; J: TRBJ2-5; V: TRBV10-3; size: NA; DNA: TGTGCCATCAGTGGCCCGACAGGGGGCCTTGAGACCCAGTACTTC; CDR3: CAISGPTGGLETQYF
D: TRBD2; J: TRBJ2-5; V: TRBV28; size: many; DNA: TGTGCCAGCAGTTTATGGCTAGCGGGGAGCCAAGAGACCCAGTACTTC; CDR3: CASSLWLAGSQETQYF
D: NA; J: TRBJ2-7; V: TRBV12-3/TRBV12-4; size: few; DNA: TGTGCCAGTTCTCAGGGGTCCCCCCACGAGCAGTACTTC; CDR3: CASSQGSPHEQYF
D: NA; J: TRBJ1-4; V: TRBV6-1; size: few; DNA: TGTGCCAGCAGTACCTACCGGGCCCCAGCGGGAAAACTGTTTTTT; CDR3: CASSTYRAPAGKLFF
D: NA; J: TRBJ2-6; V: TRBV28; size: few; DNA: TGTGCCAGCAGTTTAATTTGGTGTGGGGGCCCCACCTCTGGGGCCAACGTCCTGACTTTC; CDR3: CASSLIWCGGPTSGANVLTF
D: NA; J: TRBJ1-2; V: TRBV2; size: many; DNA: TGTGCCAGCAGTGAAGGTTCAGGTTTATCCTATGGCTACACCTTC; CDR3: CASSEGSGLSYGYTF
D: NA; J: TRBJ1-2; V: TRBV2; size: many; DNA: TGTGCCAGCAGTGGGGCAGGGCGAGAGGTTGGCTACACCTTC; CDR3: CASSGAGREVGYTF
D: TRBD1; J: TRBJ2-2; V: TRBV5-1; size: NA; DNA: TGCGCCAGCAGCTTACGGACAGGGGCGATCGCCGGGGAGCTGTTTTTT; CDR3: CASSLRTGAIAGELFF
D: NA; J: TRBJ1-5; V: TRBV7-9; size: NA; DNA: TGTGCCAGCAGCTTAGTACCGGGCCCCTATAGCAATCAGCCCCAGCATTTT; CDR3: CASSLVPGPYSNQPQHF
D: NA; J: TRBJ1-5; V: TRBV9; size: many; DNA: TGTGCCAGCAGCCCGGGAGGGCTTCAGCCCCAGCATTTT; CDR3: CASSPGGLQPQHF
D: NA; J: TRBJ1-3; V: TRBV12-3/TRBV12-4; size: many; DNA: TGTGCCAGCAGGGACTTATTAGGAAACACCATATATTTT; CDR3: CASRDLLGNTIYF
D: TRBD1; J: TRBJ2-7; V: TRBV11-2; size: many; DNA: TGTGCCAGCAGCCTCCGGGACAGGTTAATTATGGAGCAGTACTTC; CDR3: CASSLRDRLIMEQYF
D: NA; J: TRBJ1-2; V: TRBV6-5; size: many; DNA: TGTGCCAGCAGTTACTCGAGTGGGGCGGGCTATGGCTACACCTTC; CDR3: CASSYSSGAGYGYTF
D: NA; J: TRBJ1-4; V: TRBV7-6; size: NA; DNA: TGTGCCAGCAGCTTTCTTCGGGACGGAAGGGAAAAACTGTTTTTT; CDR3: CASSFLRDGREKLFF
D: NA; J: TRBJ1-1; V: TRBV6-1; size: many; DNA: TGTGCCAGCAGATCCGGGGGTTCGAACACTGAAGCTTTCTTT; CDR3: CASRSGGSNTEAFF
D: TRBD1; J: TRBJ2-7; V: TRBV28; size: many; DNA: TGTGCCAGCAGTTTAAAGCCCGGACAGGGGTACGAGCAGTACTTC; CDR3: CASSLKPGQGYEQYF
D: TRBD2; J: TRBJ2-1; V: TRBV3-1; size: many; DNA: TGTGCCAGCAGCCAAGTATCTAGCGGGGGGGCAGACAATGAGCAGTTCTTC; CDR3: CASSQVSSGGADNEQFF
D: NA; J: TRBJ2-5; V: TRBV25-1; size: NA; DNA: TGTGCCAGCAGTGAATCGGGCAGACAAGAGACCCAGTACTTC; CDR3: CASSESGRQETQYF
D: NA; J: TRBJ2-5; V: TRBV20-1; size: NA; DNA: TGCAGTGATAAGGAGGGGGGTGAGACCCAGTACTTC; CDR3: CSDKEGGETQYF
D: TRBD2; J: TRBJ2-5; V: TRBV6-1; size: many; DNA: TGTGCCAGCAGTGCCGGGACTAGCGGGGTTTCGTACCAAGAGACCCAGTACTTC; CDR3: CASSAGTSGVSYQETQYF
D: NA; J: TRBJ1-6; V: TRBV11-2; size: NA; DNA: TGTGCCAGCAGCTTAGGGAAAGGACAGTCCAGAAATTCACCCCTCCACTTT; CDR3: CASSLGKGQSRNSPLHF
D: TRBD1; J: TRBJ2-7; V: TRBV7-2; size: many; DNA: TGTGCCAGCAGCTTAGCGGTAGGACAGGGTGATGAGCAGTACTTC; CDR3: CASSLAVGQGDEQYF
D: NA; J: TRBJ2-3; V: TRBV20-1; size: many; DNA: TGCAGTGCCCAACCGGCGGGGGCTTACACAGATACGCAGTATTTT; CDR3: CSAQPAGAYTDTQYF
D: NA; J: TRBJ2-7; V: TRBV6-2/TRBV6-3; size: many; DNA: TGTGCCAGCAGTCCCACCCTATACTACGAGCAGTACTTC; CDR3: CASSPTLYYEQYF
D: NA; J: TRBJ1-1; V: TRBV7-7; size: NA; DNA: TGTGCCAGCAGCTTAATCCATCGCTTACCCGGGACTGAAGCTTTCTTT; CDR3: CASSLIHRLPGTEAFF
D: TRBD1; J: TRBJ1-1; V: TRBV20-1; size: many; DNA: TGCAGTGCTAACCCTGACAGGGGCACTGAAGCTTTCTTT; CDR3: CSANPDRGTEAFF